This T cell receptor beta chain comes out of a study of cytomegalovirus exposure and HLA in healthy donors. Whole-study results and caveats: 87-base-pair reads could not separate some V segments, including TRBV6-2 and TRBV6-3. A prior analysis recorded that most TCR beta V segments were productive about 87% or about 30% of the time.

This clone came up a few times. Its specificity is not known. Both 60 Vbeta primers and 13 Jbeta primers went into the PCR. The authors' processing: The authors later counted some 76 million unique TCR beta chains, roughly 10 million of them shared. Sequencing was performed with immunoSEQ multiplex PCR; in TCRdb, only in-frame clones are kept and a portion is missing. The V and J calls and the clone size are those of that table, but D and trimming were determined from the DNA. The repertoire consists of approximately 100,000 clones, with roughly 77% occurring once and the leading ten covering 4%. Germline V gene sequence: CDR1 MNHNS, CDR2 SASEGT. V lost 8 bases to trimming and J lost 0 bases, with 10 bases between them. This CDR3 comprises 13 residues. Donors showed nominal health when sampled, although they likely had unrecorded immune exposures.

The clonotype originates from a woman aged 50 to 60 in good health and CMV-seropositive. The sequenced sample consisted of PBMCs. The V call is TRBV6-1, the J call TRBJ1-1, with D uncertain. For the CDR3, the DNA is TGTGCCAGCTATTTACTTATGAACACTGAAGCTTTCTTT. It specifies CASYLLMNTEAFF.